The entry that follows covers one TCR beta chain sequence. Its cognate antigen is unknown. This CDR3 is built from 14 residues. Germline CDR1 and CDR2: MNHNY and SVGAGI (reference sequence). V lost 8 bases and J lost 6; bases outside the gene matches: 8. PCR was performed using 60 Vbeta and 13 Jbeta primers. Some clones are missing from TCRdb's copy, which holds only in-frame ones; the method was immunoSEQ multiplex PCR. The data contain about 160,000 clones, about three quarters of them seen just once; the ten biggest clones take up around 1.5%. This sample stems from a study of cytomegalovirus exposure and HLA in healthy donors. Study outcomes and limitations: The authors later found most CMV-associated TCR beta chains appeared HLA-restricted. The classifier reportedly diagnosed cytomegalovirus status with high sensitivity and specificity. Later analysis showed TCR association rates varying by HLA locus, highest for DRB1 and lowest for HLA-C. In a later analysis, an Asian-associated ancestry cluster reportedly showed fewer N-insertions than the 666-donor mean.

The sample comprised PBMCs. The V call is TRBV6-6, the J call TRBJ2-3; 10 bases agree with TRBD1. The origin of this receptor is a woman between 25 and 40 years old in good health and CMV-seronegative. The DNA of the CDR3 is TGTGCCAGCTCTCCTCCGGGACAGGGGGATACGCAGTATTTT. Translated: CASSPPGQGDTQYF.